This T cell receptor (beta chain) stems from a study of cytomegalovirus exposure and HLA in healthy donors (TCRdb year 2017). Regarding the complete study: According to an earlier analysis of a few hundred of the donors, 150 million to 200 million T cells yielded 117 million unique TCR beta sequences and 276 Gb of sequence data. Donor age, sex, ethnicity and CMV serostatus were collected together with the repertoire data. To predict cytomegalovirus infection status, the study combined high-throughput TCR immunosequencing, statistical association of individual TCRs with disease status, and machine learning. Using immunosequencing, the study profiled T cell repertoires from roughly 650 subjects and related those repertoires to cytomegalovirus serostatus. To decide whether each TCR beta V gene segment behaved as functional or pseudogenic, an earlier analysis of some 570 of the donors relied on high-throughput TCR beta sequencing. An early release that covered around 590 HLA-typed donors contained around 300 gigabases of sequencing data and 85 million to 100 million unique TCR sequences. Of the roughly 400 genotyped donors, 81% fell in the genetic ancestry cluster associated with self-reported Caucasian donors. Every discovery cohort repertoire had been produced on one sequencing platform. Rather than drawing on any new phenotypic data, the later analysis identified candidate immune exposures from TCR beta sequences and the way those sequences occurred across donors. Class I and class II HLA loci were covered by the typing at four-digit resolution. In a later analysis, previously published TCR beta repertoires from more than 500 donors were re-analyzed and high-resolution HLA genotyping was added so that TCR occurrence patterns could be studied. In addition to the first cohort of 650 to 750 subjects, a separate validation cohort of 120 different subjects was used. Among over 350 genotyped donors of the cohort, an average of approximately 240,000 unique TCR beta nucleotide sequences were sequenced per donor, roughly 18% of them non-productive. A later genetic analysis took genome-wide SNP genotypes for 398 of the 666 donors and used that subset as a discovery cohort. The number of typed donors differed by locus: about 620-640 for A, B, C, DRB1 and DQB1; 522 for DQA1; approximately 600 for DPA1; and around 490 for DPB1. The aim of the study was to test whether cataloging public T cell receptors could identify signatures of past pathogen exposure. Several DR-DQ haplotypes were treated as single units for association and clustering because of strong linkage in the cohort. The paper's findings and limits, for the study overall: Because HLA typing was missing for some donors at each locus, association tests included only the typed subset. Linkage disequilibrium might explain the correlated functional status among segregating V segments, but an unknown experimental factor could not be ruled out. An association between a missense DCLRE1C variant and V-gene and J-gene trimming of TCR beta chains was found in a later genetic analysis and replicated in an independent cohort. The authors suggested that the approach could potentially be generalized to other disease states and immunological phenotypes. In both the original and validation cohorts, the classifier was reported to diagnose cytomegalovirus status with high specificity and sensitivity. In the study, around 160 TCR beta chains were listed as associated with cytomegalovirus. Because counts were too low, about 18 rarely observed V segments, including chromosome 9 orphons, were excluded from the earlier analysis of about 500 of the donors. Sequencing depth was assumed to be roughly uniform across donors in the presence/absence analyses, though that assumption may not hold. Compared with the approximately 670-donor mean, donors in an Asian-associated ancestry cluster had fewer N-insertions in productive TCRs, according to a later genetic analysis. A later analysis reported that several top co-occurrence clusters appeared linked to parvovirus B19, influenza, CMV and Epstein-Barr virus. The cohort was sequenced for TCR beta chains only, and without alpha or paired-chain data the features that could be detected were limited. For the cohort, immune exposure information was limited to CMV serostatus. In a later analysis, 16,951 TCR beta sequences were associated with specific HLA alleles at a false discovery rate of 0.05. A further reported finding was that TCR beta sequences accurately predicted the HLA-A and HLA-B alleles for most subjects in the first cohort. Assigning TCR associations to individual alleles was difficult when HLA alleles, especially DR and DQ, strongly co-occurred. According to a later analysis, most CMV-associated TCR beta chains appeared to be HLA-restricted, and the HLA associations seemed to be driven largely by CMV exposure. An earlier analysis of approximately 500 of the donors showed that most TCR beta V segments appeared in productive rearrangements either about 87% or about 30% of the time, which broadly matched IMGT annotations. Across donors, most TCR sequences were observed very rarely, whereas some public TCRs were present in many individuals. The 87-base-pair reads could not distinguish some IMGT-functional V segments, including TRBV6-2 and TRBV6-3, so those segments were excluded. A cluster of highly shared sequence variants was judged likely to represent a technical artifact of the sequencing pipeline. In a later analysis, TCR association rates were found to vary across HLA loci, with the most associated TCRs seen for DRB1 alleles and the fewest for HLA-C alleles. In vitro tests confirmed that a few of the cytomegalovirus-associated TCR beta chains recognize cytomegalovirus antigens. In a later analysis, HLA-associated TCR beta chains were found to be more clonally expanded and to have lower generation probabilities than equally common non-associated chains.

CDR1 and CDR2 were assigned from the germline V gene as SGHTS and YDEGEE. The CDR3 measures 13 amino acids from cysteine to phenylalanine. The CDR3 DNA has 39 bases and is translated from base 1. V was cut back by 0 bases and J by 10 bases, leaving a gap of 11 bases between them. In total, around 600 healthy bone marrow donors made up the cohort. Cohort members were all nominally healthy when sampled, although unrecorded immune exposures were likely present. The donor tested CMV seronegative, placing the donor among the roughly 340 seronegative members of the cohort. A peripheral blood sample was provided by each donor, and peripheral blood mononuclear cells were used for TCR beta sequencing. Genomic DNA was extracted from the blood cell samples with the Qiagen DNeasy Blood Extraction Kit. Comment on this clone: Its antigen has not been determined.

Library construction relied on the immunoSEQ multiplex PCR assay. For the multiplex PCR, a mixture combining 60 forward primers for TCR Vbeta segments and 13 reverse primers for TCR Jbeta segments was used. Amplification of the CDR3 region of rearranged TCR beta genes was performed with a multiplex PCR assay on genomic DNA. Amplified TCR beta libraries were sequenced as 87-base-pair reads on the Illumina HiSeq System. Regarding the original processing steps: In a later analysis, tens of millions of unique TCR beta chains were counted across the roughly 610 repertoires, and approximately 11 million of these chains were shared by at least two donors. A nearest-neighbor algorithm error-corrected the raw reads and collapsed the reads into unique sequences, merging closely related sequences to remove PCR and sequencing errors. CDR3 sequences were aligned to IMGT reference sequences to assign V, D and J gene segments. For a sequence to be retained, a match of at least six nucleotides to both a V gene segment and a J gene segment was required. A rearrangement counted as productive if the CDR3 had no stop codons and remained in frame with V and J, and every other rearrangement counted as non-productive. CDR3 was defined by IMGT convention, running from the second conserved V-encoded cysteine to the conserved J-encoded phenylalanine. The earlier analysis of about 610 of the donors excluded sequences that lacked an unambiguous match to a single V gene segment. In an earlier analysis of several hundred of the donors, V segments were called functional above 56.7% productive rearrangements and were called segregating when the between-donor standard deviation exceeded 5%. To diagnose cytomegalovirus status from the catalog of TCR beta chain sequences, a statistical classification framework was built. A later analysis assigned V and J genes by comparing TCR nucleotide sequences with IMGT/GENE-DB human TR gene sequences. The TCRdist pipeline was used in a later analysis to assign CDR3 sequences and most-parsimonious VDJ recombination scenarios. A later analysis defined each TCR beta chain by its CDR3 amino acid sequence plus V-gene family, and excluded reads lacking a unique V-gene family. In a later analysis, around 600 highly shared, low-generation-probability nucleotide sequences were removed to address suspected cross-contamination and a sequencing artifact. For each public chain, a later analysis derived a clonal expansion index from normalized ranks of inferred template counts within each repertoire. A later analysis computed generation probabilities with a VDJ recombination model fitted to out-of-frame rearrangements, and checked the results against IGoR. In a later analysis, TCR-TCR, TCR-HLA and TCR-CMV co-occurrence was scored with hypergeometric tests, and a repertoire-size bias correction was applied to TCR pairs. A later analysis estimated false discovery rates by permuting HLA or CMV assignments 20 times. In a later analysis, co-occurring TCRs were grouped with DBSCAN, and TCRdist sequence similarity was added when clustering was performed within HLA-allele-positive subsets. Repertoires with fewer than 30,000 or more than 120,000 public chains were left out of co-occurrence clustering, as were several repertoires with anomalous nucleotide sharing. What TCRdb holds here is the immuneACCESS table cut down to in-frame rearrangements. Part of the clones is not present; checked against another copy, under half of the missing clones reflect an unresolved V gene, and the others are unexplained. That table is the source of V, J and clone size, and D and trimming were worked out from the DNA. The sample table gives around 70,000 clones. The ten largest make up about 5% of the sample.

Source material: PBMCs. Rearrangement joined TRBV5-8 to TRBJ1-5, with a weak D call of TRBD1 (5 bases match). The clonotype comes from a man aged 35 to 55 in good health and CMV-seronegative. The CDR3 sequence is CASSLDRRQPQHF. The sequenced DNA is TGTGCCAGCAGCTTGGACAGGCGGCAACCCCAGCATTTT.